The sequence of this TCR beta chain was determined in a study of blood T cells in healthy people across ages. Findings and caveats of the study: Possibly confounding the expanded clonotype changes was the fact that donor CMV status was unknown. Diversity figures derived from one million T cells were judged to underestimate the true value.

With a J-beta primer mix and a sample-barcoded 5' primer, a second PCR ran about 7 to 12 cycles. TCRdb recomputed calls from the 5' RACE reads with MiXCR, one row per CDR3 protein. The sample lists more than 800,000 distinct CDR3 sequences, around 30% seen once, with 17% in the top ten. The CDR3 covers 17 residues. Germline V gene data show CDR1 as LGHNA and CDR2 as YSLEER. Roughly 9.5 milliliters of peripheral blood were drawn from each donor into EDTA-treated tubes. With respect to this clonotype: Its specificity is not known. One end of the junction does not line up with germline, which may come from a read error.

This clonotype originated in a woman aged 80 or over in good health. The specimen was blood. The chain uses TRBV4-3 and TRBJ2-3, with D hard to call. The CDR3 nucleotides are TGCGCCAGCAGTCAAGAGAGCAACCTTTACGCCGCAGATACGCGGTATTTT. Translating gives CASSQESNLYAADTRYF.